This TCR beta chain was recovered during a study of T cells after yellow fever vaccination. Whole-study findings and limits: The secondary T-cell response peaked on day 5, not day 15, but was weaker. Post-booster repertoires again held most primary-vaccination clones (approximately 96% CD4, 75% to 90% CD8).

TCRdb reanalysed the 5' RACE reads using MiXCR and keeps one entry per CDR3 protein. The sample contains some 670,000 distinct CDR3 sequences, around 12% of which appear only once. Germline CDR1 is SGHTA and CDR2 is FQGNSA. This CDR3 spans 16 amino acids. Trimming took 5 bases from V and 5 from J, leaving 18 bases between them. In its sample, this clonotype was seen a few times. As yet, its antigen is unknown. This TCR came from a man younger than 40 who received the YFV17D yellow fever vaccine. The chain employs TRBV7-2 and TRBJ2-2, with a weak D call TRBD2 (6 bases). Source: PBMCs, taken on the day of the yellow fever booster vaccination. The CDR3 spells CASSPPGGRGTGELFF. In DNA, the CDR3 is TGTGCCAGCAGCCCTCCTGGGGGGAGAGGGACCGGGGAGCTGTTTTTT. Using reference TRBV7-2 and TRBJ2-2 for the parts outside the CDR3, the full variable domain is GAGVSQSPSNKVTEKGKDVELRCDPISGHTALYWYRQSLGQGLEFLIYFQGNSAPDKSGLPSDRFSAERTGGSVSTLTIQRTQQEDSAVYLCASSPPGGRGTGELFFGEGSRLTVL.